This T cell receptor (beta chain) was sequenced in a study of post-analysis software for immune sequencing data. Background on the study: The disease courses covered relapsing-remitting, secondary progressive and progressive-relapsing multiple sclerosis. Study conclusions and caveats: F measure grouped same-batch samples tightly together.

The TCR beta cDNA libraries contained unique molecular identifiers. TCRdb re-called the PCR reads through MiXCR, storing one row per CDR3 protein. The sample contains over 700,000 distinct CDR3 sequences, 25% to 30% of which appear only once. In this sample, this clonotype turned up a few times. Its matching antigen is unknown. This clonotype originated in a girl aged 10-17 years with multiple sclerosis. The sample was blood.

This chain's CDR3 is CASSSTLGGPLHGDTQYF. CDR3 nucleotide sequence: TGCGCCAGCAGCTCTACCCTAGGAGGACCGTTACACGGGGATACGCAGTATTTT. The V call is TRBV5-1, the J call TRBJ2-3; tentative D call: TRBD2 (5 bases). Germline V CDR1 and CDR2: SGHRS, YFSETQ. This CDR3 is built from 18 residues. The V and J ends lost 3 bases and 6 bases respectively, with 26 bases between them.